This T cell receptor (beta chain) was captured in a study of blood T cell repertoires in COVID-19. For the study at large: Specimens from acute and convalescent COVID-19 originated in the United States, Italy and Spain.

The protocol was immunoSEQ multiplex PCR, while the TCRdb copy is restricted to in-frame clones and leaves out a portion. The profile covers around 54,000 clones, with more than 70% appearing a single time and less than 2.5% taken by the ten largest. CDR3 length: 13 amino acids. Germline-derived CDR1 and CDR2 are SQVTM and ANQGSEA. Trimming took off 3 bases at V and 4 bases at J, with 10 bases between the two ends. The sequence was obtained from a human donor in a cohort sampled during active COVID-19. The material sequenced was peripheral blood. This chain links TRBV29-1 with TRBJ2-1; tentative D call: TRBD1 (6 bases). The chain's CDR3 is CSVEKDSYNEQFF. The CDR3 DNA is TGCAGCGTTGAGAAGGACAGTTACAATGAGCAGTTCTTC.